This TCR beta chain was sequenced in a study of cytomegalovirus exposure and HLA in healthy donors. Overall study findings and caveats: Among TCR beta chains of equal frequency, HLA-associated ones were more clonally expanded in a later analysis. Later analysis identified a missense DCLRE1C variant that was linked to TCR beta V- and J-gene trimming.

With 60 Vbeta and 13 Jbeta primers, the PCR was carried out. In the original processing: In a later analysis, of 79 million or so unique beta chains, about 11 million appeared in at least two donors. Sequencing was performed with immunoSEQ multiplex PCR; in TCRdb, only in-frame clones are kept and a portion is missing. V and J calls plus clone size are reproduced from that table; the DNA served to infer D and trimming. This table has 120,000 or so clones, approximately 77% appearing once. On this clone itself: Its specificity is not known.

The germline CDR1 and CDR2 sequences are MNHEY and SVGAGI. The CDR3 contains 13 residues. The V and J ends lost 2 bases and 10 bases respectively, with 9 bases between them. The source of this sequence is a young man in good health and CMV-seronegative. The sequencing input was PBMCs. The chain carries TRBV6-5 and TRBJ1-6; no definite D call. The CDR3 loop reads CASSYRETSPLHF. The CDR3 DNA is TGTGCCAGCAGTTACCGGGAGACCTCACCCCTCCACTTT.